One and the same sample provided the 6 T cell receptor beta chains below, sequenced in a study of lymphopenia after photon versus proton radiotherapy. Measured with immunoSEQ multiplex PCR; TCRdb has only the in-frame clones, and not every one. The profile shows around 20,000 clones, around 88% of them singletons. Sequences were derived from peripheral blood, sampled from a patient treated with proton-based radiotherapy. The receptors were gathered from a man older than 75 with esophageal cancer.

This chain connects TRBV7-9 to TRBJ2-1, with D possibly matching TRBD2 (5 bases). Looked up from germline, CDR1 is SEHNR and CDR2 is FQNEAQ (reference sequence). This CDR3 is 13 amino acids long. Trimming cost V 5 bases and J 5 bases, with 10 bases left between them. DNA for the CDR3: TGTGCCAGCAGCCCACACGGGAACAATGAGCAGTTCTTC. The encoded protein is CASSPHGNNEQFF.

V and J are TRBV4-3 and TRBJ1-1; D perhaps matches TRBD1 (6 bases). The germline V and J ends were trimmed by 0 bases and 0 bases, with 14 bases remaining between them. Germline V lookup: CDR1 LGHNA, CDR2 YSLEER. The CDR3 spans 17 residues. CDR3 sequence (DNA): TGCGCCAGCAGCCAAGACAGGGGAGGAGCCATGAACACTGAAGCTTTCTTT. Amino acids: CASSQDRGGAMNTEAFF.

V gene TRBV6-4 combines with J gene TRBJ1-3; TRBD1 is a possible D gene (5 bases). Germline loops: CDR1 MRHNA, CDR2 SNTAGT. Trimming stripped 4 bases from V and 0 bases from J, with 16 bases between. This CDR3 has 17 amino acids. The CDR3 sequence is CASSGRTDKGSGNTIYF. The CDR3 region has the DNA TGTGCCAGCAGTGGGAGGACGGACAAAGGCTCTGGAAACACCATATATTTT.

This chain links TRBV6-6 with TRBJ1-6; D uncertain. The germline CDR1 and CDR2 sequences are MNHNY and SVGAGI (reference sequence). V shed 0 bases and J shed 4 bases, with 4 bases lying between them. The CDR3 is 14 residues long. CDR3 amino acids: CASSYSQYNSPLHF. The CDR3 DNA sequence: TGTGCCAGCAGTTACTCGCAATATAATTCACCCCTCCACTTT.

The J gene is TRBJ2-5, the V gene TRBV7-2, with 7 bases that match TRBD2. The junction had 7 bases not matched to a gene; V was cut back by 1 base and J by 5 bases. The CDR3 has 15 amino acids. Germline assignment: CDR1 SGHTA and CDR2 FQGNSA. CDR3 coding DNA: TGTGCCAGCAGCTTAGACGGCACCGGGGGGGAGACCCAGTACTTC. Its protein is CASSLDGTGGETQYF.

The chain couples TRBV7-6 to TRBJ2-7; D ambiguous. V was clipped by 5 bases and J by 4 bases, with 15 bases between them. The CDR3 contains 14 residues. Germline CDR1 is SGHVS and CDR2 is FNYEAQ. CDR3 region: CASSPGPYTYEQYF. CDR3 DNA sequence: TGTGCCAGCAGCCCCGGTCCCTACACTTACGAGCAGTACTTC.